This TCR beta chain was recorded in a study of T cell responses to AZD1222 COVID-19 vaccine. Regarding the study as a whole: With two AZD1222 doses given, Spike-specific TCR breadth and depth both rose. Donor demographics were predominantly white British with a female majority; clonal diversity may be underestimated. The reported proportion of spike-specific TCRs targeting unmutated variant regions was nearly half. Repertoires were obtained solely post-peak T cell response.

Comment on this clone: As yet, its antigen is unknown.

CDR3 length equals 15 residues. Germline V gene data show CDR1 as LGHNA and CDR2 as YSLEER. Trimming removed 0 bases at V and 5 bases at J, with 13 bases between. Measured with immunoSEQ multiplex PCR; TCRdb has only the in-frame clones, and not every one. The profile shows roughly 160,000 clones, about 91% of them singletons. This clonotype was sampled from an adult in good health. The sample in question was peripheral blood, obtained on day 0 of AZD1222 vaccination. This chain links TRBV4-3 with TRBJ1-2, with TRBD1 as a possible D gene (6 bases). Here the CDR3 reads CASSQDTGAGYGYTF. DNA for the CDR3: TGCGCCAGCAGCCAAGATACGGGGGCCGGGTATGGCTACACCTTC.